The T cell receptor beta chain under discussion was sequenced for a study of cytomegalovirus exposure and HLA in healthy donors. Whole-study results and caveats: In vitro testing confirmed a few CMV-associated chains as specific for CMV antigens.

Worth noting for this clone: Its cognate antigen is unknown.

The donors were part of the roughly 120-subject validation cohort, which stood apart from the approximately 640-subject first cohort. Sequencing was performed with immunoSEQ multiplex PCR; in TCRdb, only in-frame clones are kept and a portion is missing. In the table there are approximately 150,000 clones, just under 85% of which are singletons. The CDR3 runs 15 residues. Germline values: CDR1 SGHAT, CDR2 FQNNGV. V was shortened by 0 bases and J by 4 bases, with 12 bases between the two germline ends. The chain recombines TRBV11-2 with TRBJ1-2; D may be TRBD1 (5 bases). The receptor was isolated from a man aged 25-40 years in good health and CMV-seropositive. Sequencing used PBMCs. The CDR3 loop reads CASSLDSGYSYGYTF. In DNA, the CDR3 is TGTGCCAGCAGCTTAGACTCAGGGTACAGCTATGGCTACACCTTC.